The 20 T cell receptor beta chains reported below all come from one sample, sequenced in a study of blood T cell repertoires in COVID-19 (TCRdb year 2020). The library was generated by the immunoSEQ multiplex PCR assay. Here the immuneACCESS table is served through TCRdb, limited to in-frame sequences with V and J called. Missing clones are a known gap in these copies; in checked studies unresolved V genes cover under half, and the rest lacks a known reason. The sample contains approximately 400,000 clones, more than 85% of them found a single time. About 0.86% of the sample is held by the ten biggest clonotypes. The sequenced sample was PBMCs or T cells enriched from blood (not recorded which). The receptors here all came from a woman between 40 and 55 years old who had been exposed to COVID-19.

The genes are TRBV5-6 and TRBJ1-6; 8 bases are shared with TRBD1. The trim removed 4 bases at V and 10 bases at J, leaving 4 bases unmatched. CDR1 is SGHDT, CDR2 YYEEEE, per germline. CDR3 size: 13 residues. CDR3 in DNA: TGTGCCAGCAGCCGGACAGGGAGCTCACCCCTCCACTTT. It codes for CASSRTGSSPLHF.

The rearrangement joins TRBV3-1 (or the pseudogene TRBV3-2) to TRBJ1-1; D unclear. This CDR3 has 12 amino acids. Germline assignment: CDR1 LGHDT and CDR2 YNNKEL (reference sequence). V was cut by 1 base and J by 10 bases, with 10 bases left in between. CDR3 sequence: CASSQAISGAFF. In DNA, the CDR3 is TGTGCCAGCAGCCAAGCTATATCGGGAGCTTTCTTT.

The CDR3 nucleotides read TGTGCCACCAGTGATTTGTCGGGACAGGGTAATGAGCAGTTCTTC. Translation: CATSDLSGQGNEQFF. This chain uses TRBV24-1 with TRBJ2-1; 9 positions agree with TRBD1. This CDR3 contains 15 residues. With V trimmed by 0 bases and J by 7 bases, 3 bases remained unmatched. Looked up from germline, CDR1 is KGHDR and CDR2 is SFDVKD.

The chain couples TRBV19 to TRBJ2-7, with D uncertain. The germline gives CDR1 LNHDA, CDR2 SQIVND (reference sequence). CDR3 length: 14 residues. V was pared by 1 base and J by 0 bases, with 7 bases between. CDR3 nucleotide sequence: TGTGCCAGTAGTATAGGGGCGACCTCCTACGAGCAGTACTTC. Its protein product is CASSIGATSYEQYF.

The gene calls are TRBV5-1 and TRBJ1-6; 9 bases match TRBD1. The CDR3 sequence is 15 residues long. The germline V gene has CDR1 SGHRS and CDR2 YFSETQ. With 4 bases clipped from V and 5 bases from J, the junction kept 4 bases outside the gene matches. The CDR3 spells CASSLTGGDNSPLHF. CDR3 in DNA: TGCGCCAGCAGCCTGACAGGGGGAGATAATTCACCCCTCCACTTT.

This clone appeared a few times. The chain combines TRBV30 with TRBJ2-2; no clear D. V lost 3 bases, J lost 7 bases, and 12 bases lay in between. This CDR3 region has 13 residues. Germline assignment: CDR1 GTSNPN and CDR2 SVGIG (reference sequence). CDR3 loop: CAWSADRSGELFF. DNA for the CDR3: TGTGCCTGGAGCGCCGACCGGAGCGGGGAGCTGTTTTTT. The full variable domain, completed using reference TRBV30 and TRBJ2-2, is SQTIHQWPATLVQPVGSPLSLECTVEGTSNPNLYWYRQAAGRGLQLLFYSVGIGQISSEVPQNLSASRPQDRQFILSSKKLLLSDSGFYLCAWSADRSGELFFGEGSRLTVL.

This clone occurred a few times. The chain carries TRBV6-2 or TRBV6-3 and TRBJ1-2, with 7 bases fitting TRBD1. Losses at the gene ends were 6 bases for V and 5 bases for J; bases not matched to a gene: 6. The CDR3 length is 13 residues. Germline V gene sequence: CDR1 MNHEY, CDR2 SVGEGT. CDR3 loop: CASSDREYYGYTF. The DNA for the CDR3 is TGTGCCAGCAGCGACAGGGAATATTATGGCTACACCTTC.

This sequence joins TRBV7-8 and TRBJ2-7, with 8 bases identical to TRBD1. V gave up 4 bases and J gave up 4 bases; unmatched junction bases: 6. CDR1 and CDR2 from the germline V gene are SGHVS and FQNEAQ. The CDR3 length is 14 residues. The CDR3 region has the DNA TGTGCCAGCAGCTGGTTGGGACAGGCTTACGAGCAGTACTTC. Translation: CASSWLGQAYEQYF.

This clone was seen ten or more times. This chain uses TRBV19 with TRBJ2-1; 11 nucleotides line up with TRBD2. With 6 bases clipped from V and 3 bases from J, the junction kept 4 bases outside the gene matches. CDR3 length: 15 residues. Per germline, CDR1 LNHDA and CDR2 SQIVND (reference sequence). As DNA, the CDR3 is TGTGCCAGTAGCAAGACTAGCGGGGACTACAATGAGCAGTTCTTC. Its translation is CASSKTSGDYNEQFF.

This chain joins TRBV12-3 or TRBV12-4 and TRBJ1-2; D gene unclear. The V end lost 7 bases, the J end lost 4 bases, and 13 bases lay between the germline ends. The CDR3 runs 13 residues. CDR3 coding DNA: TGTGCCAGCAACCCATCGGGAGTCTATGGCTACACCTTC. It yields the protein CASNPSGVYGYTF.

This clone was seen a single time. This chain uses TRBV30 with TRBJ2-4; 8 bases align to TRBD2. This CDR3 is 15 amino acids long. CDR1 and CDR2 (germline): GTSNPN, SVGIG (reference sequence). Trimming cost V 2 bases and J 3 bases; bases outside gene matches: 6. Here the CDR3 reads CAWSRSAGGKNIQYF. The CDR3 nucleotides are TGTGCCTGGAGTAGGTCCGCGGGAGGCAAAAACATTCAGTACTTC.

This chain connects TRBV6-5 to TRBJ1-3; 7 bases align to TRBD1. CDR1 MNHEY and CDR2 SVGAGI come from the germline V gene. V shed 6 bases and J 0 bases; nucleotides not matched to a gene: 5. The CDR3 sequence is 15 residues long. The CDR3 loop reads CASRRQGLSGNTIYF. The CDR3 region has the DNA TGTGCCAGCAGGAGACAGGGTCTCTCTGGAAACACCATATATTTT.

The CDR3 DNA follows: TGTGCCAGCAGCCCCCGACAGCACACTGAAGCTTTCTTT. Translated, it gives CASSPRQHTEAFF. The gene calls are TRBV11-3 and TRBJ1-1; possibly TRBD1 for D (5 bases). Germline CDR1 is SGHNT and CDR2 is YENEEA. With 5 bases removed from V and 3 bases from J, the gap between germline ends came to 10 bases. CDR3 length: 13 amino acids.

The chain carries TRBV29-1 and TRBJ2-5, with D perhaps TRBD2 (6 bases). Trimming stripped 5 bases from V and 5 bases from J, with 18 bases between. CDR1 SQVTM and CDR2 ANQGSEA come from the germline V gene. The CDR3 is 14 amino acids. The CDR3 spells CSVLPRGAEETQYF. The DNA for the CDR3 is TGCAGCGTTCTTCCGCGGGGCGCGGAGGAGACCCAGTACTTC.

The J gene is TRBJ2-1, the V gene TRBV27; 7 positions match TRBD2. The CDR3 length is 12 residues. Germline V gene lookup returns CDR1 MNHEY and CDR2 SMNVEV (reference sequence). V shed 11 bases and J 5 bases; nucleotides not matched to a gene: 6. The CDR3 loop is CASKRGDNEQFF. The DNA for the CDR3 is TGTGCCTCCAAGCGGGGAGACAATGAGCAGTTCTTC.

The V and J genes are TRBV11-3 and TRBJ1-3; the match to TRBD1 covers 7 bases. The CDR3 spans 14 residues. J lost 4 bases, V lost 8 bases, and 8 bases had no gene match. The germline V gene encodes CDR1 SGHNT and CDR2 YENEEA. CDR3 residues: CASAAGGPGNTIYF. The CDR3 coding sequence is TGTGCCAGCGCGGCAGGGGGGCCCGGAAACACCATATATTTT. Combining the CDR3 with reference TRBV11-3 and TRBJ1-3 gives the whole variable domain EAGVVQSPRYKIIEKKQPVAFWCNPISGHNTLYWYLQNLGQGPELLIRYENEEAVDDSQLPKDRFSAERLKGVDSTLKIQPAELGDSAVYLCASAAGGPGNTIYFGEGSWLTVV.

The V call is TRBV3-1 (or the pseudogene TRBV3-2), the J call TRBJ2-2; TRBD2 agrees at 12 bases. The germline V gene has CDR1 LGHDT and CDR2 YNNKEL (reference sequence). J lost 7 bases, V lost 1 base, and 1 base had no gene match. The CDR3 runs to 15 residues. Here the CDR3 reads CASSQVGLAGGELFF. The CDR3 nucleotides are TGTGCCAGCAGCCAAGTGGGACTAGCGGGCGGGGAGCTGTTTTTT.

This clone showed up just once. The junction does not match germline at one end; this may be a read error. For the CDR3, the DNA is TGTGCCAGCTCACCGGGACAGGTCGGGGGCCTCTTC. Encoded protein: CASSPGQVGGLF. The chain links TRBV18 to TRBJ2-7; 8 bases align to TRBD1. Germline CDR1 and CDR2: KGHSH and LQKENI. The length of the CDR3 is 12 residues.

This clone was seen only once. The chain employs TRBV19 and TRBJ2-1, with 14 bases matching TRBD2. This CDR3 region has 15 residues. Germline V lookup: CDR1 LNHDA, CDR2 SQIVND (reference sequence). With 6 bases clipped from V and 5 bases from J, the junction kept 3 bases outside the gene matches. The CDR3 nucleotides read TGTGCCAGTAGGCCGGGACTAGCGGGAGACAATGAGCAGTTCTTC. It specifies CASRPGLAGDNEQFF. The complete variable domain, with remaining parts taken from reference TRBV19 and TRBJ2-1, reads DGGITQSPKYLFRKEGQNVTLSCEQNLNHDAMYWYRQDPGQGLRLIYYSQIVNDFQKGDIAEGYSVSREKKESFPLTVTSAQKNPTAFYLCASRPGLAGDNEQFFGPGTRLTVL.

A single count supports this clone. CDR3 coding DNA: TGTGCCAGCAGTCCCCCCCGGACAGGGCGCGTTACTGAAGCTTTCTTT. Translating gives CASSPPRTGRVTEAFF. This chain joins TRBV27 and TRBJ1-1; TRBD1 agrees at 8 bases. With V trimmed by 5 bases and J by 5 bases, 13 bases remained unmatched. CDR1 is MNHEY, CDR2 SMNVEV, per germline (reference sequence). CDR3 length: 16 residues.